Listed below are T cell receptor beta chains from one sample, sequenced in a study of blood T cell repertoires in COVID-19. The protocol was immunoSEQ multiplex PCR, while the TCRdb copy is restricted to in-frame clones and leaves out a portion. The sample has around 220,000 clones; 87% are singletons. The material sequenced was PBMCs or T cells enriched from blood (not recorded which). These receptors were collected from a woman aged 25 to 39 with acute COVID-19. The CDR3 runs from the conserved cysteine through the conserved F or W. D genes are given only for firm matches. For some rows the clone size is stated as once, few or many, or as a class when expanded; others skip it.

CDR3 protein: CASSHRETSTDTQYF; CDR3 DNA: TGTGCCAGCTCACACAGGGAAACTAGCACAGATACGCAGTATTTT; D gene: .; J gene: TRBJ2-3; V gene: TRBV18; clone size: .
CDR3 protein: CASSLGPGFSGNTIYF; CDR3 DNA: TGTGCCAGCAGCTTAGGCCCGGGGTTCTCTGGAAACACCATATATTTT; D gene: .; J gene: TRBJ1-3; V gene: TRBV13; clone size: .
CDR3 protein: CASSQGAENTEAFF; CDR3 DNA: TGTGCCAGCAGCCAAGGTGCAGAGAACACTGAAGCTTTCTTT; D gene: .; J gene: TRBJ1-1; V gene: TRBV4-2; clone size: .
CDR3 protein: CASSSLTGYPQETQYF; CDR3 DNA: TGTGCCAGCAGCTCGTTGACAGGGTATCCCCAAGAGACCCAGTACTTC; D gene: TRBD1; J gene: TRBJ2-5; V gene: TRBV7-2; clone size: .
CDR3 protein: CASSFIQGIDEQYF; CDR3 DNA: TGTGCCAGTAGTTTCATCCAGGGAATCGACGAGCAGTACTTC; D gene: .; J gene: TRBJ2-7; V gene: TRBV19; clone size: .
CDR3 protein: CSVERRERETQYF; CDR3 DNA: TGCAGCGTTGAACGGCGGGAGCGAGAGACCCAGTACTTC; D gene: TRBD2; J gene: TRBJ2-5; V gene: TRBV29-1; clone size: .
CDR3 protein: CASRQKGGSSNQPQHF; CDR3 DNA: TGTGCCAGTAGGCAAAAAGGAGGATCTAGCAATCAGCCCCAGCATTTT; D gene: .; J gene: TRBJ1-5; V gene: TRBV19; clone size: .
CDR3 protein: CASSSTGGSGANVLTF; CDR3 DNA: TGCGCCAGCAGCTCAACAGGGGGTTCTGGGGCCAACGTCCTGACTTTC; D gene: TRBD1; J gene: TRBJ2-6; V gene: TRBV5-1; clone size: .
CDR3 protein: CASSIVLGTKDEKLFF; CDR3 DNA: TGTGCCAGTAGTATAGTGTTAGGGACAAAGGATGAAAAACTGTTTTTT; D gene: .; J gene: TRBJ1-4; V gene: TRBV19; clone size: .
CDR3 protein: CASRIGTATEQFF; CDR3 DNA: TGTGCCAGCAGGATCGGGACAGCCACTGAGCAGTTCTTC; D gene: TRBD1; J gene: TRBJ2-1; V gene: TRBV2; clone size: .
CDR3 protein: CASRRQGITGELFF; CDR3 DNA: TGCGCCAGCAGGAGACAGGGTATCACCGGGGAGCTGTTTTTT; D gene: TRBD1; J gene: TRBJ2-2; V gene: TRBV10-2; clone size: .
CDR3 protein: CAWASWGQGAIFDQPQHF; CDR3 DNA: TGTGCCTGGGCTTCATGGGGGCAGGGGGCCATTTTCGATCAGCCCCAGCATTTT; D gene: TRBD1; J gene: TRBJ1-5; V gene: TRBV30; clone size: .
CDR3 protein: CASSISRVQPQHF; CDR3 DNA: TGTGCCAGTAGTATCTCCCGGGTCCAGCCCCAGCATTTT; D gene: .; J gene: TRBJ1-5; V gene: TRBV19; clone size: .
CDR3 protein: CASSEAGGGFSTQYF; CDR3 DNA: TGTGCCAGCAGCGAGGCGGGGGGGGGTTTTTCTACGCAGTATTTT; D gene: TRBD2; J gene: TRBJ2-3; V gene: TRBV11-3; clone size: .
CDR3 protein: CASSPRRGARSYEQYF; CDR3 DNA: TGTGCCAGCAGCCCCCGCCGGGGGGCGCGTTCCTACGAGCAGTACTTC; D gene: .; J gene: TRBJ2-7; V gene: TRBV7-2; clone size: .
CDR3 protein: CSVDVFSGRVTRNEQFF; CDR3 DNA: TGCAGCGTTGACGTTTTTTCGGGCAGGGTGACAAGGAATGAGCAGTTCTTC; D gene: .; J gene: TRBJ2-1; V gene: TRBV29-1; clone size: .
CDR3 protein: CASSISLYNEQFF; CDR3 DNA: TGTGCCAGTAGTATTAGCCTGTACAATGAGCAGTTCTTC; D gene: .; J gene: TRBJ2-1; V gene: TRBV19; clone size: .
CDR3 protein: CASRDRGDNEQFF; CDR3 DNA: TGTGCCAGCAGGGACAGGGGTGACAATGAGCAGTTCTTC; D gene: TRBD1; J gene: TRBJ2-1; V gene: TRBV5-4; clone size: .
CDR3 protein: CASSGIGGAIDEQYF; CDR3 DNA: TGTGCCAGCAGTGGGATCGGGGGGGCGATCGACGAGCAGTACTTC; D gene: TRBD2; J gene: TRBJ2-7; V gene: TRBV28; clone size: .
CDR3 protein: CASSWGQGPHYGYTF; CDR3 DNA: TGTGCCAGCAGCTGGGGACAGGGGCCCCACTATGGCTACACCTTC; D gene: TRBD1; J gene: TRBJ1-2; V gene: TRBV5-6; clone size: .
CDR3 protein: CASSQAGGRTYNEQFF; CDR3 DNA: TGCGCCAGCAGCCAAGCTGGCGGGCGAACCTACAATGAGCAGTTCTTC; D gene: .; J gene: TRBJ2-1; V gene: TRBV4-1; clone size: .
CDR3 protein: CASSLGLAITDTQYF; CDR3 DNA: TGTGCCAGCAGTTTGGGACTAGCTATCACAGATACGCAGTATTTT; D gene: TRBD2; J gene: TRBJ2-3; V gene: TRBV28; clone size: .
CDR3 protein: CASSLAGGGEKLFF; CDR3 DNA: TGCGCCAGCAGCTTAGCCGGAGGAGGTGAAAAACTGTTTTTT; D gene: .; J gene: TRBJ1-4; V gene: TRBV5-1; clone size: .
CDR3 protein: CASSAGLAGNEQFF; CDR3 DNA: TGTGCCAGCAGCGCAGGGCTAGCGGGCAATGAGCAGTTCTTC; D gene: TRBD2; J gene: TRBJ2-1; V gene: TRBV5-4; clone size: .
CDR3 protein: CASSSPGVGTDTQYF; CDR3 DNA: TGTGCCAGCTCTAGTCCGGGGGTGGGCACAGATACGCAGTATTTT; D gene: .; J gene: TRBJ2-3; V gene: TRBV2; clone size: .
CDR3 protein: CASSESVGSGSEQFF; CDR3 DNA: TGCGCCAGCAGTGAGTCTGTGGGGAGTGGAAGTGAGCAGTTCTTC; D gene: .; J gene: TRBJ2-1; V gene: TRBV10-1; clone size: .
CDR3 protein: CASSLEQLAGSINEQFF; CDR3 DNA: TGTGCCAGCAGCTTAGAACAACTAGCGGGGTCCATCAATGAGCAGTTCTTC; D gene: TRBD2; J gene: TRBJ2-1; V gene: TRBV11-2; clone size: .
CDR3 protein: CASSEIYKMTIYGYTF; CDR3 DNA: TGTGCCAGCAGTGAGATTTACAAAATGACTATCTATGGCTACACCTTC; D gene: .; J gene: TRBJ1-2; V gene: TRBV2; clone size: .
CDR3 protein: CASSRDTSTNEKLFF; CDR3 DNA: TGTGCCAGCAGCAGGGACACATCAACTAATGAAAAACTGTTTTTT; D gene: .; J gene: TRBJ1-4; V gene: TRBV28; clone size: .
CDR3 protein: CASSFMEQGVEQYF; CDR3 DNA: TGTGCCAGCAGCTTTATGGAACAGGGTGTCGAGCAGTACTTC; D gene: .; J gene: TRBJ2-7; V gene: TRBV5-6; clone size: .
CDR3 protein: CASSEYRGLGEQYF; CDR3 DNA: TGCGCCAGCAGCGAATACAGGGGGCTGGGGGAGCAGTACTTC; D gene: TRBD1; J gene: TRBJ2-7; V gene: TRBV5-1; clone size: .
CDR3 protein: CASSSSGREPFEFF; CDR3 DNA: TGTGCCAGCAGCTCCAGCGGGAGGGAGCCCTTTGAGTTCTTC; D gene: TRBD2; J gene: TRBJ2-1; V gene: TRBV9; clone size: .
CDR3 protein: CASSFDRRGTEAFF; CDR3 DNA: TGTGCCAGCAGCTTTGACCGGAGGGGCACTGAAGCTTTCTTT; D gene: .; J gene: TRBJ1-1; V gene: TRBV11-2; clone size: .
CDR3 protein: CASSQDPGSYEQYF; CDR3 DNA: TGTGCCAGCAGCCAAGATCCGGGAAGTTACGAGCAGTACTTC; D gene: .; J gene: TRBJ2-7; V gene: TRBV3-1/TRBV3-2; clone size: once
CDR3 protein: CASSKRLATDTQYF; CDR3 DNA: TGTGCCAGTAGCAAGAGACTAGCCACAGATACGCAGTATTTT; D gene: TRBD2; J gene: TRBJ2-3; V gene: TRBV19; clone size: .
CDR3 protein: CASSLEQGREQYF; CDR3 DNA: TGTGCCAGCAGCTTGGAACAGGGACGGGAGCAGTACTTC; D gene: .; J gene: TRBJ2-7; V gene: TRBV5-6; clone size: medium-sized
CDR3 protein: CATNKVQGYNSPLHF; CDR3 DNA: TGCGCCACCAACAAAGTACAGGGTTATAATTCACCCCTCCACTTT; D gene: .; J gene: TRBJ1-6; V gene: TRBV10-2; clone size: .
CDR3 protein: CAWSVGLGGYTF; CDR3 DNA: TGTGCCTGGAGTGTAGGCCTGGGCGGCTACACCTTC; D gene: .; J gene: TRBJ1-2; V gene: TRBV30; clone size: .
CDR3 protein: CASSSFFGTGGKNEQFF; CDR3 DNA: TGTGCCAGCAGCTCATTTTTCGGGACAGGGGGAAAGAATGAGCAGTTCTTC; D gene: TRBD1; J gene: TRBJ2-1; V gene: TRBV7-9; clone size: .
CDR3 protein: CASSIDVGQSGELFF; CDR3 DNA: TGTGCCAGTAGTATAGATGTGGGACAATCGGGGGAGCTGTTTTTT; D gene: .; J gene: TRBJ2-2; V gene: TRBV19; clone size: .
CDR3 protein: CASSSTDRERGNTIYF; CDR3 DNA: TGTGCCAGCAGCTCGACCGACAGGGAACGTGGAAACACCATATATTTT; D gene: TRBD1; J gene: TRBJ1-3; V gene: TRBV7-6; clone size: .
CDR3 protein: CASSFASPGNTIYF; CDR3 DNA: TGCGCCAGCAGCTTCGCGTCCCCTGGAAACACCATATATTTT; D gene: .; J gene: TRBJ1-3; V gene: TRBV5-1; clone size: .
CDR3 protein: CASSLLIGQRDTQYF; CDR3 DNA: TGTGCCAGCAGCTTGCTAATTGGACAGAGGGATACGCAGTATTTT; D gene: .; J gene: TRBJ2-3; V gene: TRBV5-8; clone size: few
CDR3 protein: CASKGRTEAFF; CDR3 DNA: TGTGCCAGCAAGGGGAGGACTGAAGCTTTCTTT; D gene: .; J gene: TRBJ1-1; V gene: TRBV28; clone size: .
CDR3 protein: CASSRRGDSRDTQYF; CDR3 DNA: TGTGCCAGCAGTAGGCGCGGTGACTCGAGGGATACGCAGTATTTT; D gene: .; J gene: TRBJ2-3; V gene: TRBV5-8; clone size: .